This TCR beta chain was sequenced for a study of Graves' ophthalmopathy and Graves' hyperthyroidism. This clonotype was detected many times. Its antigen is still unknown. RNA transcripts provided the template for amplifying TCR beta CDR3 regions. First-round RT-PCR with HTBI primers preceded a second-round multiplex PCR. TCRdb called the multiplex PCR reads again in MiXCR, with one record for every CDR3 protein. This sample yields under 250,000 distinct CDR3 sequences, of which under 30% are seen a single time; approximately 9.6% belongs to the top ten. Findings of the study overall: A roughly 81% specificity and nearly 90% sensitivity were achieved by a 13-signature model that separated ophthalmopathy from stable hyperthyroidism. In blood, most expanded thyroid clonotypes above 0.001 frequency were also detected.

As diagnostic evidence, clinical symptoms, serum thyroxine, TRAb, thyroid ultrasound and orbital computed tomography were relied upon. This clonotype was obtained from a man aged 50-60 years with Graves' ophthalmopathy. Sequencing was performed on peripheral blood.

CDR3 region: CASSFSRDYEQYF. In DNA, the CDR3 is TGTGCCAGTAGTTTCTCTAGAGACTACGAGCAGTACTTC. V and J are TRBV19 and TRBJ2-7; unclear D gene. The CDR3 runs 13 residues. Trimming pared 5 bases from V and 3 bases from J, leaving 11 bases between. Germline V gene lookup returns CDR1 LNHDA and CDR2 SQIVND (reference sequence). Full variable domain (rest looked up from reference TRBV19 and TRBJ2-7): DGGITQSPKYLFRKEGQNVTLSCEQNLNHDAMYWYRQDPGQGLRLIYYSQIVNDFQKGDIAEGYSVSREKKESFPLTVTSAQKNPTAFYLCASSFSRDYEQYFGPGTRLTVT.